One sample yielded the 6 T cell receptor beta chains listed below, sequenced in a study of CXCR4 blockade with PD-1 therapy in pancreatic cancer. TCRdb's copy holds only in-frame clones and misses some; the assay was immunoSEQ multiplex PCR. The profile shows 3,500 or so clones, about 50% of them singletons. The sample was tumor tissue. These receptors originate from a human donor with pancreatic ductal adenocarcinoma.

The chain is built from TRBV14 and TRBJ2-3, with TRBD1 as a possible D gene (5 bases). The CDR3 consists of 15 residues. Trimming shortened V by 2 bases and J by 0 bases, and 9 bases separated the two germline ends. CDR1 and CDR2 from the germline V gene are SGHDN and FVKESK. In DNA, the CDR3 is TGTGCCAGCAGCCAACAGGGTTTAAGCACAGATACGCAGTATTTT. Its translation: CASSQQGLSTDTQYF.

This clone was observed a few times. This chain connects TRBV11-3 to TRBJ1-1; no firm D call. Germline values: CDR1 SGHNT, CDR2 YENEEA. The V and J ends lost 2 bases and 5 bases respectively, with 21 bases between them. The CDR3 is 17 amino acids. CDR3 bases: TGTGCCAGCAGCTTACCAAGTTACGCGGGCGGGCAAACTGAAGCTTTCTTT. Its protein is CASSLPSYAGGQTEAFF.

In its sample, this clone was seen a few times. V gene TRBV6-8 combines with J gene TRBJ1-1; D gene ambiguous. Germline CDR1 is MNHGY and CDR2 is SAAAGT. The V end was cut by 4 bases, the J end by 1 base, with 10 bases between. The CDR3 is 14 amino acids. CDR3 protein: CASSFLSGNTEAFF. CDR3 nucleotide sequence: TGTGCCAGCAGTTTTCTTTCAGGGAACACTGAAGCTTTCTTT.

V is TRBV29-1 and J is TRBJ2-7; D is perhaps TRBD2 (6 bases). The CDR3 length is 15 residues. Looked up from germline, CDR1 is SQVTM and CDR2 is ANQGSEA. V lost 4 bases and J lost 1, with 17 bases in between. Written as DNA, the CDR3 is TGCAGCGTTGCCCCTTTGGAGGGACCGTCCTACGAGCAGTACTTC. It specifies CSVAPLEGPSYEQYF.

This clone qualifies as medium-sized. Other DNA sequences of this sample code for an identical CDR3. The chain couples TRBV11-3 to TRBJ2-5, with D perhaps matching TRBD1 (5 bases). From germline, CDR1 is SGHNT and CDR2 YENEEA. Trimming shortened V by 3 bases and J by 2 bases, and 13 bases separated the two germline ends. This CDR3 has 15 residues. CDR3 DNA sequence: TGTGCCAGCAGCTTGGAACCTAGGGGACAAGAGACCCAGTACTTC. Translated, it gives CASSLEPRGQETQYF.

In this sample, this clone turned up a few times. The V and J genes are TRBV28 and TRBJ2-7; D not certain. Germline V gene sequence: CDR1 MDHEN, CDR2 SYDVKM. This CDR3 comprises 12 residues. V was shortened by 3 bases and J by 3 bases, with 6 bases between the two germline ends. CDR3 sequence (DNA): TGTGCCAGCAGTTTGACGGGCTACGAGCAGTACTTC. Amino acids: CASSLTGYEQYF.